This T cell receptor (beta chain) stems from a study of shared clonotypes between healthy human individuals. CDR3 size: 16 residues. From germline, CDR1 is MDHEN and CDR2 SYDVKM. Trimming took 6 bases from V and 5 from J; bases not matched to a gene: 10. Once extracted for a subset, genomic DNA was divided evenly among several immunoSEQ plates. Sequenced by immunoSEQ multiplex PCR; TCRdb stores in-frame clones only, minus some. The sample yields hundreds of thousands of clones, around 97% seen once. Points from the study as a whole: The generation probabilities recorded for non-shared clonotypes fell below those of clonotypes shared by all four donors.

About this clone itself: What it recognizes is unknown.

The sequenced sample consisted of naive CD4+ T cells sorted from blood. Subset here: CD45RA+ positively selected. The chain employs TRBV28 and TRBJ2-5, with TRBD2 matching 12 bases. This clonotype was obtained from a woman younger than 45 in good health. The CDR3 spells CASSSPTSGREETQYF. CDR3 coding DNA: TGTGCCAGCAGCTCCCCGACTAGCGGGAGAGAGGAGACCCAGTACTTC.